These 2 T cell receptor beta chains were all obtained from the same sample, sequenced in a study of blood T cell repertoires in COVID-19. Using immunoSEQ multiplex PCR, the repertoire was profiled, and TCRdb retains in-frame clones only, with some absent. The sample consists of about 97,000 clones, over 70% of them appearing once. The source material was peripheral blood. The receptors shown here come from a man aged 60 to 75 with acute or convalescent COVID-19.

The J gene is TRBJ2-5, the V gene TRBV11-2; 7 nucleotides agree with TRBD2. The V gene end was trimmed by 0 bases and the J gene end by 2 bases; junction bases not matched to a gene: 15. CDR3 size: 19 residues. Germline V gene data show CDR1 as SGHAT and CDR2 as FQNNGV. The CDR3: CASSLDRWGAGVGQETQYF. CDR3 DNA: TGTGCCAGCAGCTTAGATAGGTGGGGTGCGGGAGTGGGGCAAGAGACCCAGTACTTC.

V and J are TRBV7-9 and TRBJ2-4; TRBD2 matches at 8 bases. The V gene end was trimmed by 5 bases and the J gene end by 0 bases; junction bases not matched to a gene: 9. The length of the CDR3 is 17 residues. Germline CDR1 is SEHNR and CDR2 is FQNEAQ (reference sequence). The CDR3 reads CASSPQGSGIAKNIQYF. The CDR3 nucleotides read TGTGCCAGCAGCCCCCAGGGTAGCGGGATAGCCAAAAACATTCAGTACTTC.